This TCR beta chain is from a study of CD8 T cells in Susac syndrome. Random hexamers were used to reverse transcribe roughly 0.45 to 1 ug of RNA. TCRdb reprocessed the immunoSEQ multiplex PCR reads with MiXCR, giving one entry per CDR3 protein. Of around 190,000 distinct CDR3 sequences listed, approximately 94% are singletons. CDR3 length: 16 residues. Per the germline V gene, CDR1 is DFQATT and CDR2 is SNEGSKA (reference sequence). Trimming pared 1 base from V and 1 base from J, leaving 14 bases between. The chain carries TRBV20-1 and TRBJ2-1; D might be TRBD2 (6 bases). The sample taken for sequencing was CD4+ T cells from PBMCs. This receptor was taken from a human donor in good health. The CDR3 nucleotides read TGCAGTGCTAGAGCCCCCGGGACTTATTCCTACAATGAGCAGTTCTTC. It is translated as CSARAPGTYSYNEQFF.